The clone carrying this T cell receptor (beta chain) was picked up many times. The antigen is undetermined. The CDR3 loop spans 16 amino acids. V gave up 0 bases and J gave up 2 bases, with 13 bases separating them. The germline V gene has CDR1 MNHEY and CDR2 SVGAGI. This specimen belongs to a study of identical twins. Study-wide results and limits: For out-of-frame alpha sequences shared by twins, low generation probability was in excess.

TCRdb reanalysed the 5' RACE reads using MiXCR and keeps one entry per CDR3 protein. Of some 230,000 distinct CDR3 sequences detected, roughly 7.1% appear once; the ten largest clones hold roughly 15%. These data are also associated with another study on T cells expressing NK-cell markers.

Sequencing used CD8+ T cells sorted from blood. The gene calls are TRBV6-5 and TRBJ2-5; tentative D call: TRBD2 (6 bases). The source is a woman aged 18-29 years in good health. The CDR3 DNA reads as TGTGCCAGCAGTTACTCGATCCGGGAGATACAAGAGACCCAGTACTTC. This encodes CASSYSIREIQETQYF.